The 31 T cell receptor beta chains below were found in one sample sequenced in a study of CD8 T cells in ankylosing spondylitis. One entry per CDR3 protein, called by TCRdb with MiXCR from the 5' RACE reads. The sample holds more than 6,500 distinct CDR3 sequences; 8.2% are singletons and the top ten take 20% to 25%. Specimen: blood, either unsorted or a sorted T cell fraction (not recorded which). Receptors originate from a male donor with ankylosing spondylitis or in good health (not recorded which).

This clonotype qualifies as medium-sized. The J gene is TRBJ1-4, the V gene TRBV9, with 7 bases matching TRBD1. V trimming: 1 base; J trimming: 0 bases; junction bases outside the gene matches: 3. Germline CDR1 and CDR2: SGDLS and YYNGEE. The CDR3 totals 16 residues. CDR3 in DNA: TGTGCCAGCAGCGTACTTGACAGGGCAACTAATGAAAAACTGTTTTTT. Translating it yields CASSVLDRATNEKLFF.

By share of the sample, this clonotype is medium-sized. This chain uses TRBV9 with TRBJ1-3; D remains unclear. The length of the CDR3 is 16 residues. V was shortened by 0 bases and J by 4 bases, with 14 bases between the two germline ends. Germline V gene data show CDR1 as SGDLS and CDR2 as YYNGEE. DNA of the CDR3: TGTGCCAGCAGCGTAGACAAGGGTCGGTACGGAAACACCATATATTTT. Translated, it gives CASSVDKGRYGNTIYF.

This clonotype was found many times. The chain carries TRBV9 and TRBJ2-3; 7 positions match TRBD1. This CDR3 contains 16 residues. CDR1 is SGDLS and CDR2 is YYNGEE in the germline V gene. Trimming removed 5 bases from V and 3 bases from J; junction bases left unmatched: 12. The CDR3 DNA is TGTGCCAGCAGTTTCCCCCGGGACAGTCAAACAGATACGCAGTATTTT. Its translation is CASSFPRDSQTDTQYF.

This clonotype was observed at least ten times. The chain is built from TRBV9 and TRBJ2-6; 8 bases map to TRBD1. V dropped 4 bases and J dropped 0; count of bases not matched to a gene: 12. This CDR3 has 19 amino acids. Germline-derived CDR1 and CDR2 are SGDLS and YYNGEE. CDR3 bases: TGTGCCAGCAGCTTTCCACGGACAGGGCCCCACTCTGGGGCCAACGTCCTGACTTTC. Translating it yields CASSFPRTGPHSGANVLTF.

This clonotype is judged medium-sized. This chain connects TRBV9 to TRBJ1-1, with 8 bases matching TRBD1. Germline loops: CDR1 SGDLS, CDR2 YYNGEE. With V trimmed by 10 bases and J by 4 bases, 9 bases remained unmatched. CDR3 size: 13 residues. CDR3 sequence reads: CASQGQGATEAFF. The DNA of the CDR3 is TGTGCCTCCCAGGGGCAGGGGGCCACTGAAGCTTTCTTT.

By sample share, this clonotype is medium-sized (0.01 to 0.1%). Here the CDR3 reads CASSARRGENPGELFF. CDR3 DNA sequence: TGTGCCAGCAGCGCCCGGAGGGGGGAAAATCCCGGGGAGCTGTTTTTT. V and J are TRBV9 and TRBJ2-2; D possibly uses TRBD1 or TRBD2 (6 bases each). Trimming removed 3 bases at V and 6 bases at J, with 18 bases between. CDR1 and CDR2 (germline): SGDLS, YYNGEE. The CDR3 consists of 16 residues.

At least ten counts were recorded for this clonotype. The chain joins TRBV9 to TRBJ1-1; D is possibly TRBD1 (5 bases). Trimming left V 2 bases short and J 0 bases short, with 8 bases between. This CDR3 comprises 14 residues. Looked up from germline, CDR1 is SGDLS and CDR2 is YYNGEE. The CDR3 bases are TGTGCCAGCAGCGTCTCAGGGCTGAACACTGAAGCTTTCTTT. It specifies CASSVSGLNTEAFF.

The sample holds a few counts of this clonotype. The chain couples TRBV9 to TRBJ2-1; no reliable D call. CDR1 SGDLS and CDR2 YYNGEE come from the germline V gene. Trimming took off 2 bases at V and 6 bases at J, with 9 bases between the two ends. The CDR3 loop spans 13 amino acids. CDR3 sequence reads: CASSVGWGNEQFF. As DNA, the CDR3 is TGTGCCAGCAGCGTGGGATGGGGCAATGAGCAGTTCTTC.

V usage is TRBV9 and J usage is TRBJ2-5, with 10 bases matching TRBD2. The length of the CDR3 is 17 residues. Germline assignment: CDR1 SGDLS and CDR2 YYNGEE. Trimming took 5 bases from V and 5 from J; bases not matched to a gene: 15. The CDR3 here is CASSHPSGGDVVETQYF. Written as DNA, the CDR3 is TGTGCCAGCAGTCACCCTAGCGGGGGAGATGTAGTTGAGACCCAGTACTTC. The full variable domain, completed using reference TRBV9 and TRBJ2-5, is DSGVTQTPKHLITATGQRVTLRCSPRSGDLSVYWYQQSLDQGLQFLIQYYNGEERAKGNILERFSAQQFPDLHSELNLSSLELGDSALYFCASSHPSGGDVVETQYFGPGTRLLVL.

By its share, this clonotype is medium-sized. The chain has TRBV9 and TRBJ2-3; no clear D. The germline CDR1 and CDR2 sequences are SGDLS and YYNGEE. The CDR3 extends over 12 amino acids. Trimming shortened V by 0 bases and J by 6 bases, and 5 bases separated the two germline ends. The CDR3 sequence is CASSVDGDTQYF. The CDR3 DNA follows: TGTGCCAGCAGCGTAGATGGGGATACGCAGTATTTT.

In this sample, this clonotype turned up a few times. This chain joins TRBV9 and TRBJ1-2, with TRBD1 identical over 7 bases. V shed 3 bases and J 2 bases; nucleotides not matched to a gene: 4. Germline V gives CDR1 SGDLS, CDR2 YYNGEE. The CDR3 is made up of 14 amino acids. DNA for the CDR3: TGTGCCAGCAGCGCAGACAGGGACAACTATGGCTACACCTTC. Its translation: CASSADRDNYGYTF.

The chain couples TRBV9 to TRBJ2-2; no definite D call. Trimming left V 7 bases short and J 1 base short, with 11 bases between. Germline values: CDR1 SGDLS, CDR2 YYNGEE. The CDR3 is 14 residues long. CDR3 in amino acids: CASERWGNTGELFF. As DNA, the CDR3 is TGTGCCAGCGAACGGTGGGGGAACACCGGGGAGCTGTTTTTT.

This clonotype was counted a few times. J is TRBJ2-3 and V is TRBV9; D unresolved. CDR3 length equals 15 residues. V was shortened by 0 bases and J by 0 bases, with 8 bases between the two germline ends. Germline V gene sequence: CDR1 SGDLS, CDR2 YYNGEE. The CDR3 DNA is TGTGCCAGCAGCGTAGTTTCATCTAGCACAGATACGCAGTATTTT. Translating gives CASSVVSSSTDTQYF.

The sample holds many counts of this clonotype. This chain's CDR3 is CASSDRTGGNYGYTF. CDR3 nucleotide sequence: TGTGCCAGCAGCGACAGGACAGGGGGGAACTATGGCTACACCTTC. This rearrangement joins TRBV9 to TRBJ1-2; TRBD1 matches at 10 bases. V was clipped by 3 bases and J by 2 bases; unmatched bases: 4. This CDR3 contains 15 residues. In germline, CDR1 is SGDLS, CDR2 YYNGEE.

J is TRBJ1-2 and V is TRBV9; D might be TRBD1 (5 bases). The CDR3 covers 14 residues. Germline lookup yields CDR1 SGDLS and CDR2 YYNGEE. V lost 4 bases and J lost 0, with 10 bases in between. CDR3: CASSLAGPNYGYTF. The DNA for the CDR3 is TGTGCCAGCAGCTTAGCGGGGCCTAACTATGGCTACACCTTC.

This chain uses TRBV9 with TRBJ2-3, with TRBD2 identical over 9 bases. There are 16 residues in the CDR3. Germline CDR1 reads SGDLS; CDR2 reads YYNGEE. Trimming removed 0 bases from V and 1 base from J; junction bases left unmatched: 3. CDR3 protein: CASSVDGGGGTDTQYF. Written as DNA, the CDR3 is TGTGCCAGCAGCGTAGACGGCGGGGGGGGCACAGATACGCAGTATTTT.

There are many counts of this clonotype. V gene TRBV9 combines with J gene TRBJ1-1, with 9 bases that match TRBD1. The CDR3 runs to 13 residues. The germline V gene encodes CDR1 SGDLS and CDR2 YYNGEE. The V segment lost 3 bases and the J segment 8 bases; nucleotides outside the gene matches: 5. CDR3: CASSAGTGTEAFF. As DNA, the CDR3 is TGTGCCAGCAGCGCCGGGACAGGGACGGAAGCTTTCTTT.

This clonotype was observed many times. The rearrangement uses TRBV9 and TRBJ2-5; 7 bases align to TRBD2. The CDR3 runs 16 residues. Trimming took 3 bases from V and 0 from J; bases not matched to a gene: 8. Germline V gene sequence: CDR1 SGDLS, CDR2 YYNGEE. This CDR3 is CASSDSGAPYQETQYF. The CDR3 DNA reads TGTGCCAGCAGCGACAGCGGGGCCCCGTACCAAGAGACCCAGTACTTC.

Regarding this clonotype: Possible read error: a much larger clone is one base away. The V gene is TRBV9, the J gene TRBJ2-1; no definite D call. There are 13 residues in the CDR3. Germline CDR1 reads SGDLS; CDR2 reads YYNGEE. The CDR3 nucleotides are TGTGCCAGCAGCGTCCCTGGGTCATATGAGCAGTCCTTC. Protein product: CASSVPGSYEQSF.

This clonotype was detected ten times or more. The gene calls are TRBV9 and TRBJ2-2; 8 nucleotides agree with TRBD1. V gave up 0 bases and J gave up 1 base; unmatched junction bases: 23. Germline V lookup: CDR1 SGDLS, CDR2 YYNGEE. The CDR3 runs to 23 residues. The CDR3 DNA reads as TGTGCCAGCAGCGTAGAATCATGGGGATGGAGGACAGGGCCATCTCTGAACACCGGGGAGCTGTTTTTT. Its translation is CASSVESWGWRTGPSLNTGELFF.

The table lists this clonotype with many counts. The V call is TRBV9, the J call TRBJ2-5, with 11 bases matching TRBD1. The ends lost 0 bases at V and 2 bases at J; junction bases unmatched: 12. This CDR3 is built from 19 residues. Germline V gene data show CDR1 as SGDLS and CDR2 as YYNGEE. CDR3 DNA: TGTGCCAGCAGCGTAGAACCAACCCCCGGGACAGGGGGTCAAGAGACCCAGTACTTC. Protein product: CASSVEPTPGTGGQETQYF.

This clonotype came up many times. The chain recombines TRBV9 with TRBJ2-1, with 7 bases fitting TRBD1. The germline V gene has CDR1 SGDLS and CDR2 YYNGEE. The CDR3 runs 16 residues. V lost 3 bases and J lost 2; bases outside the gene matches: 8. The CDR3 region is CASSGLTGIPYNEQFF. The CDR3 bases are TGTGCCAGCAGCGGACTGACAGGGATCCCCTACAATGAGCAGTTCTTC.

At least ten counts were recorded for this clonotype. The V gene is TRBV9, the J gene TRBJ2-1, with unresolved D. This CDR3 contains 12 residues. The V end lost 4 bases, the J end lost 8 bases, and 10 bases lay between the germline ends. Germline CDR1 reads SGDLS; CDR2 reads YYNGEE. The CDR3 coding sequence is TGTGCCAGCAGCCCACGATCCTATGAGCAGTTCTTC. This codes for CASSPRSYEQFF.

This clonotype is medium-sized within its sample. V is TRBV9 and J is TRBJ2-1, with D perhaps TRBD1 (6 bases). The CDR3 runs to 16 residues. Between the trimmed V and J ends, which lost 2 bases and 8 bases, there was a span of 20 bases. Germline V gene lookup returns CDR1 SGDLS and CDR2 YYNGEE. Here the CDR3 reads CASSVGASSLFDEQFF. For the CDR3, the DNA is TGTGCCAGCAGCGTGGGGGCCTCTTCCCTCTTCGATGAGCAGTTCTTC.

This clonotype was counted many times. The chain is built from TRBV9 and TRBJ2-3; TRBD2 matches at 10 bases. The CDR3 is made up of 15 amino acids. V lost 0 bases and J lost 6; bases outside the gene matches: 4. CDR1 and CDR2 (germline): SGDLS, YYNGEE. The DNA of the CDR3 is TGTGCCAGCAGCGTAGGTAGCGGGGGGCCGGATACGCAGTATTTT. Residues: CASSVGSGGPDTQYF.

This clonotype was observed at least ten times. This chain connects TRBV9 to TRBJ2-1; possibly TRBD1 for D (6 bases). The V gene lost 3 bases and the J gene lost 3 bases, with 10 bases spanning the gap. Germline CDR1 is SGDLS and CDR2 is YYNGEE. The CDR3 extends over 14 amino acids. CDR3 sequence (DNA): TGTGCCAGCAGCGCTGGGGACATCTACAATGAGCAGTTCTTC. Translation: CASSAGDIYNEQFF.

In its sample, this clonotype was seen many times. The CDR3 spells CASSVGGTEAFF. DNA for the CDR3: TGTGCCAGCAGCGTGGGGGGGACTGAAGCTTTCTTT. The rearrangement links TRBV9 to TRBJ1-1; D perhaps matches TRBD1 (5 bases). Trimming cost V 2 bases and J 5 bases, with 7 bases left between them. CDR1 and CDR2 (germline): SGDLS, YYNGEE. This CDR3 spans 12 amino acids.

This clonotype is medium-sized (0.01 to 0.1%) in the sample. The CDR3 reads CASSVEGGTGFEQFF. The CDR3 DNA reads TGTGCCAGCAGCGTAGAGGGGGGTACAGGCTTCGAGCAGTTCTTC. The chain employs TRBV9 and TRBJ2-1; the D gene could be TRBD1 or TRBD2 (6 bases each). The V and J ends lost 0 bases and 10 bases respectively, with 17 bases between them. The CDR3 is made up of 15 amino acids. The germline gives CDR1 SGDLS, CDR2 YYNGEE. Using reference TRBV9 and TRBJ2-1 for the parts outside the CDR3, the full variable domain is DSGVTQTPKHLITATGQRVTLRCSPRSGDLSVYWYQQSLDQGLQFLIQYYNGEERAKGNILERFSAQQFPDLHSELNLSSLELGDSALYFCASSVEGGTGFEQFFGPGTRLTVL.

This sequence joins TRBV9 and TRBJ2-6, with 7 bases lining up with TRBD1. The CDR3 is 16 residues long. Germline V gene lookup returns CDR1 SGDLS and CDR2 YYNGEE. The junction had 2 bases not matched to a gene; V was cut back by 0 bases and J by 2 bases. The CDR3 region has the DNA TGTGCCAGCAGCGTAGCTACAGGGGCTGGGGCCAACGTCCTGACTTTC. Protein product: CASSVATGAGANVLTF.

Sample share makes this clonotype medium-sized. The CDR3 DNA sequence: TGTGCCAGCAGCGCCCACCTAGGCGTAGAGGGAGTTAATGAAAAACTGTTTTTT. Protein: CASSAHLGVEGVNEKLFF. This rearrangement joins TRBV9 to TRBJ1-4; D gene uncertain. The CDR3 loop spans 18 amino acids. V lost 3 bases, J lost 4 bases, and 22 bases lay in between. Per the germline V gene, CDR1 is SGDLS and CDR2 is YYNGEE. Supplemented by reference TRBV9 and TRBJ1-4, the full variable domain reads DSGVTQTPKHLITATGQRVTLRCSPRSGDLSVYWYQQSLDQGLQFLIQYYNGEERAKGNILERFSAQQFPDLHSELNLSSLELGDSALYFCASSAHLGVEGVNEKLFFGSGTQLSVL.

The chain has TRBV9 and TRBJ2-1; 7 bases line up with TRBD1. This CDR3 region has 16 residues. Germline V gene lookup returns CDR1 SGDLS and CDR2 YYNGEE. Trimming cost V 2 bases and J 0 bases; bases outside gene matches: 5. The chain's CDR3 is CASSVPDRSSYNEQFF. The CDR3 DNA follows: TGTGCCAGCAGCGTCCCGGACAGGAGCTCCTACAATGAGCAGTTCTTC.